These T cell receptor beta chains were read from a single sample in a study of T cell responses to AZD1222 COVID-19 vaccine. Produced via immunoSEQ multiplex PCR; TCRdb's table is partial and in-frame only. This sample has 95,000 to 150,000 clones, with approximately 84% found just once. Material: peripheral blood, obtained on day 0 of AZD1222 vaccination. Receptors originate from an adult in good health. Each CDR3 is given with its conserved first and last residue. Each record gives: J gene, V gene, clone size, D gene, CDR3 DNA, CDR3 protein. The D gene is left open where the match is weak. Not all rows give a size; the values are once, few, many and, for expanded clones, a class.

j_gene: TRBJ2-2; v_gene: TRBV30; abundance: once; d_gene: .; CDR3nt: TGTGCCTGGAGTGTACAACTGGGGGCAGGAACCGGGGAGCTGTTTTTT; CDR3aa: CAWSVQLGAGTGELFF
j_gene: TRBJ2-2; v_gene: TRBV5-1; abundance: .; d_gene: .; CDR3nt: TGCGCCAGCAGCTTAGATCCGAACACCGGGGAGCTGTTTTTT; CDR3aa: CASSLDPNTGELFF
j_gene: TRBJ2-7; v_gene: TRBV4-1; abundance: .; d_gene: .; CDR3nt: TGCGCCAGCAGCCATCCCGGGACACGAGTTATCTACGAGCAGTACTTC; CDR3aa: CASSHPGTRVIYEQYF
j_gene: TRBJ2-3; v_gene: TRBV5-6; abundance: .; d_gene: .; CDR3nt: TGTGCCAGCAGCTTGGGGACTAATACGCAGTATTTT; CDR3aa: CASSLGTNTQYF
j_gene: TRBJ2-1; v_gene: TRBV7-2; abundance: .; d_gene: .; CDR3nt: TGTGCCAGCAGCTTTGGGGCCTACAATGAGCAGTTCTTC; CDR3aa: CASSFGAYNEQFF
j_gene: TRBJ2-5; v_gene: TRBV7-9; abundance: once; d_gene: .; CDR3nt: TGTGCCAGCAGGCAAGGGGGGGATGGGGAGACCCAGTACTTC; CDR3aa: CASRQGGDGETQYF
j_gene: TRBJ1-2; v_gene: TRBV5-1; abundance: few; d_gene: TRBD1; CDR3nt: TGCGCCAGCAGCACCATTCCGGGACAGAGTCTTTATGGCTACACCTTC; CDR3aa: CASSTIPGQSLYGYTF
j_gene: TRBJ2-3; v_gene: TRBV3-1/TRBV3-2; abundance: .; d_gene: TRBD2; CDR3nt: TGTGCCAGCAGCACACTAGCGGGCCCTAGCACAGATACGCAGTATTTT; CDR3aa: CASSTLAGPSTDTQYF
j_gene: TRBJ1-5; v_gene: TRBV5-8; abundance: .; d_gene: .; CDR3nt: TGTGCCAGCAGCTTGGCCTTACAGCCCCAGCATTTT; CDR3aa: CASSLALQPQHF
j_gene: TRBJ2-7; v_gene: TRBV11-1; abundance: .; d_gene: .; CDR3nt: TGTGCCAGCAGGGCCTGGACGTCCTACGAGCAGTACTTC; CDR3aa: CASRAWTSYEQYF
j_gene: TRBJ1-2; v_gene: TRBV19; abundance: .; d_gene: .; CDR3nt: TGTGCCAGTAGTATATCACAGGCCAACTATGGCTACACCTTC; CDR3aa: CASSISQANYGYTF
j_gene: TRBJ1-1; v_gene: TRBV28; abundance: .; d_gene: .; CDR3nt: TGTGCCAGCATCTCGACCGGGGAGAACACTGAAGCTTTCTTT; CDR3aa: CASISTGENTEAFF
j_gene: TRBJ2-3; v_gene: TRBV5-1; abundance: few; d_gene: .; CDR3nt: TGCGCCAGCAGCTTCCGCGTAAGCACAGATACGCAGTATTTT; CDR3aa: CASSFRVSTDTQYF
j_gene: TRBJ1-2; v_gene: TRBV7-2; abundance: .; d_gene: TRBD1; CDR3nt: TGTGCCAGCAGCCCACCGGGACAGGGGAACTATGGCTACACCTTC; CDR3aa: CASSPPGQGNYGYTF
j_gene: TRBJ2-7; v_gene: TRBV4-3; abundance: .; d_gene: .; CDR3nt: TGCGCCAGCAGCCAAGACGCCGTCGGGGGCCGACAGCAGTACTTC; CDR3aa: CASSQDAVGGRQQYF
j_gene: TRBJ1-2; v_gene: TRBV7-3; abundance: .; d_gene: .; CDR3nt: TGTGCCAGCAGCCCACCGGGGAAGGATGGCTACACCTTC; CDR3aa: CASSPPGKDGYTF
j_gene: TRBJ2-5; v_gene: TRBV14; abundance: .; d_gene: TRBD1; CDR3nt: TGTGCCAGCAGGTTGCAGGGGGCGGGAGAGACCCAGTACTTC; CDR3aa: CASRLQGAGETQYF
j_gene: TRBJ2-3; v_gene: TRBV3-1/TRBV3-2; abundance: .; d_gene: TRBD2; CDR3nt: TGTGCCAGCAGCCAAGGAGCAGGGACTAGCGGGAGGGCAGATACGCAGTATTTT; CDR3aa: CASSQGAGTSGRADTQYF
j_gene: TRBJ1-4; v_gene: TRBV11-3; abundance: .; d_gene: .; CDR3nt: TGTGCCAGCAGCTTAGGAGGAGTCCCTAATGAAAAACTGTTTTTT; CDR3aa: CASSLGGVPNEKLFF
j_gene: TRBJ2-1; v_gene: TRBV19; abundance: .; d_gene: .; CDR3nt: TGTGCCAGTAACCGGTGGAGCTCCTACAATGAGCAGTTCTTC; CDR3aa: CASNRWSSYNEQFF
j_gene: TRBJ2-2; v_gene: TRBV27; abundance: .; d_gene: .; CDR3nt: TGTGCCAGCAGGCTTCAGGGGGGCACCGGGGAGCTGTTTTTT; CDR3aa: CASRLQGGTGELFF
j_gene: TRBJ2-7; v_gene: TRBV18; abundance: .; d_gene: .; CDR3nt: TGTGCCAGCTCACTCTCTTTTTCAACCTACGAGCAGTACTTC; CDR3aa: CASSLSFSTYEQYF
j_gene: TRBJ2-2; v_gene: TRBV11-3; abundance: .; d_gene: .; CDR3nt: TGTGCCAGCAGCTTAGATCCGGGGGCCGGGGAGCTGTTTTTT; CDR3aa: CASSLDPGAGELFF
j_gene: TRBJ1-4; v_gene: TRBV10-3; abundance: few; d_gene: TRBD1; CDR3nt: TGTGCCATCAGTGACCCCTCCCGGGACAGTCATGAAAAACTGTTTTTT; CDR3aa: CAISDPSRDSHEKLFF
j_gene: TRBJ1-1; v_gene: TRBV7-9; abundance: .; d_gene: TRBD1; CDR3nt: TGTGCCAGCAGCTACGGGGACAGGGTACCTGTGACTGAAGCTTTCTTT; CDR3aa: CASSYGDRVPVTEAFF
j_gene: TRBJ1-4; v_gene: TRBV2; abundance: .; d_gene: TRBD1; CDR3nt: TGTGCCAGCAAGTGGCAGGGGGTATCTAATGAAAAACTGTTTTTT; CDR3aa: CASKWQGVSNEKLFF
j_gene: TRBJ2-1; v_gene: TRBV9; abundance: .; d_gene: TRBD2; CDR3nt: TGTGCCAGCAGCTCGACTAGCGGGGCCTACAATGAGCAGTTCTTC; CDR3aa: CASSSTSGAYNEQFF
j_gene: TRBJ1-2; v_gene: TRBV24-1; abundance: .; d_gene: TRBD1; CDR3nt: TGTGCCACCAGTGATTCCGACAGGGGGCCATATGGCTACACCTTC; CDR3aa: CATSDSDRGPYGYTF
j_gene: TRBJ1-2; v_gene: TRBV3-1/TRBV3-2; abundance: .; d_gene: TRBD1; CDR3nt: TGTGCCAGCAGCAACAGACAGGGAGGGGGCTATGGCTACACCTTC; CDR3aa: CASSNRQGGGYGYTF
j_gene: TRBJ1-1; v_gene: TRBV6-5; abundance: once; d_gene: .; CDR3nt: TGTGCCAGCAATTCCGGACAGCTGAACACTGAAGCTTTCTTT; CDR3aa: CASNSGQLNTEAFF
j_gene: TRBJ2-7; v_gene: TRBV7-2; abundance: .; d_gene: .; CDR3nt: TGTGCCAGCAGCCTAGATCCCGCGTTCGAGCAGTACTTC; CDR3aa: CASSLDPAFEQYF
j_gene: TRBJ2-1; v_gene: TRBV27; abundance: .; d_gene: .; CDR3nt: TGTGCCAGCAGAGTAGCGGCCTCGGGGGTGAATGAGCAGTTCTTC; CDR3aa: CASRVAASGVNEQFF
j_gene: TRBJ2-7; v_gene: TRBV4-2; abundance: .; d_gene: TRBD2; CDR3nt: TGTGCCAGCAGCCAGGGACTAGCGGCTACCTACGAGCAGTACTTC; CDR3aa: CASSQGLAATYEQYF
j_gene: TRBJ2-5; v_gene: TRBV7-2; abundance: .; d_gene: TRBD1; CDR3nt: TGTGCCAGCAGCCTGGGACAGGGAGAGACCCAGTACTTC; CDR3aa: CASSLGQGETQYF
j_gene: TRBJ2-7; v_gene: TRBV30; abundance: .; d_gene: TRBD1; CDR3nt: TGTGCCTGGGACAAGGGGACAGGGTCGTACGAGCAGTACTTC; CDR3aa: CAWDKGTGSYEQYF
j_gene: TRBJ2-2; v_gene: TRBV9; abundance: .; d_gene: TRBD2; CDR3nt: TGTGCCAGCAGCGCTCCGGGACTAGCGGGGGGTACGAACACCGGGGAGCTGTTTTTT; CDR3aa: CASSAPGLAGGTNTGELFF
j_gene: TRBJ2-5; v_gene: TRBV6-5; abundance: medium-sized; d_gene: .; CDR3nt: TGTGCCAGCAGGTCTCTCCAAGAGACCCAGTACTTC; CDR3aa: CASRSLQETQYF
j_gene: TRBJ1-2; v_gene: TRBV28; abundance: .; d_gene: TRBD1; CDR3nt: TGTGCCAGCAGAGAGCCCGGGACAGGGTATGGCTACACCTTC; CDR3aa: CASREPGTGYGYTF
j_gene: TRBJ2-7; v_gene: TRBV11-2; abundance: .; d_gene: .; CDR3nt: TGTGCCAGCAGCCATTCACGGGCAGCGTACGAGCAGTACTTC; CDR3aa: CASSHSRAAYEQYF
j_gene: TRBJ2-1; v_gene: TRBV7-2; abundance: .; d_gene: .; CDR3nt: TGTGCCAGCAGCTTACGGCCGGGAAGCTCCTACAATGAGCAGTTCTTC; CDR3aa: CASSLRPGSSYNEQFF
j_gene: TRBJ2-7; v_gene: TRBV7-3; abundance: .; d_gene: .; CDR3nt: TGTGCCAGCAGCTCCACAGCAACCCCTTCGGGAGAGCAGTACTTC; CDR3aa: CASSSTATPSGEQYF
j_gene: TRBJ2-7; v_gene: TRBV11-1; abundance: .; d_gene: .; CDR3nt: TGTGCCTCAGGGGACTACGAGCAGTACTTC; CDR3aa: CASGDYEQYF
j_gene: TRBJ1-2; v_gene: TRBV24-1; abundance: .; d_gene: .; CDR3nt: TGTGCCACCAGTGGGGGCGGTTTCTATGGCTACACCTTC; CDR3aa: CATSGGGFYGYTF
j_gene: TRBJ1-1; v_gene: TRBV5-4; abundance: .; d_gene: .; CDR3nt: TGTGCCAGCAGCGGCGTCATGATGAACGAAGCTTTCTTT; CDR3aa: CASSGVMMNEAFF
j_gene: TRBJ2-5; v_gene: TRBV5-4; abundance: .; d_gene: .; CDR3nt: TGTGCCAGCAGCGAAAACCAGGGGCGTGGGACCCAGTACTTC; CDR3aa: CASSENQGRGTQYF
j_gene: TRBJ2-3; v_gene: TRBV28; abundance: .; d_gene: .; CDR3nt: TGTGCCAGCAGGGGGGAGCTGGATACGCAGTATTTC; CDR3aa: CASRGELDTQYF
j_gene: TRBJ1-2; v_gene: TRBV27; abundance: once; d_gene: .; CDR3nt: TGTGCCAGCAGTTTTTCCACAGCAGCCAGCTATGGCTACACCTTC; CDR3aa: CASSFSTAASYGYTF
j_gene: TRBJ2-7; v_gene: TRBV7-9; abundance: .; d_gene: .; CDR3nt: TGTGCCAGCAGCTTAGGGGGAGCGGGCGAGCAGTACTTC; CDR3aa: CASSLGGAGEQYF